These 11 T cell receptor beta chains were sequenced from one sample in a study of early T cells in non-severe SARS-CoV-2 infection. MiXCR, run by TCRdb on the 5' RACE reads, gives a single entry per CDR3 protein. Of approximately 69,000 distinct CDR3 sequences detected, over 10% appear once; the ten largest clones hold 2.5% to 3.5%. The sample consisted of whole blood, taken at baseline. The receptors originated from an adult who was a healthcare worker with PCR-confirmed SARS-CoV-2 infection or an uninfected control (not recorded which).

The chain has TRBV24-1 and TRBJ2-5; the D is unclear. This CDR3 region has 13 residues. CDR1 and CDR2 (germline): KGHDR, SFDVKD. V was cut by 3 bases and J by 2 bases, with 6 bases left in between. The chain's CDR3 is CATSDGPQETQYF. The CDR3 nucleotides read TGTGCCACCAGTGATGGCCCACAAGAGACCCAGTACTTC.

This clonotype was counted at least ten times. The chain employs TRBV5-1 and TRBJ2-6; 7 bases align to TRBD1. V trimming: 4 bases; J trimming: 4 bases; junction bases outside the gene matches: 14. This CDR3 is 18 amino acids long. Germline assignment: CDR1 SGHRS and CDR2 YFSETQ. CDR3 loop: CASSDPGQTVSGANVLTF. In nucleotides, the CDR3 is TGCGCCAGCAGCGATCCGGGACAGACGGTATCCGGGGCCAACGTCCTGACTTTC.

This clonotype occurred many times. This sequence joins TRBV10-2 and TRBJ2-7; D may be TRBD2 (5 bases). V was pared by 3 bases and J by 3 bases, with 9 bases between. There are 13 residues in the CDR3. CDR1 and CDR2 (germline): WSHSY, SAAADI. The CDR3 DNA reads as TGCGCCAGCAGTGACGGACTCCTCTACGAGCAGTACTTC. This codes for CASSDGLLYEQYF.

In its sample, this clonotype was seen a few times. This chain connects TRBV7-2 to TRBJ2-1; unclear D gene. The length of the CDR3 is 11 residues. Germline V gene sequence: CDR1 SGHTA, CDR2 FQGNSA. V was clipped by 5 bases and J by 9 bases, with 8 bases between them. Here the CDR3 DNA reads TGTGCCAGCAGCCCGCCGACTGAGCAGTTCTTC. It encodes CASSPPTEQFF. The complete variable domain, with remaining parts taken from reference TRBV7-2 and TRBJ2-1, reads GAGVSQSPSNKVTEKGKDVELRCDPISGHTALYWYRQSLGQGLEFLIYFQGNSAPDKSGLPSDRFSAERTGGSVSTLTIQRTQQEDSAVYLCASSPPTEQFFGPGTRLTVL.

This clonotype was found many times. This rearrangement joins TRBV12-3 or TRBV12-4 to TRBJ1-2; the match to TRBD1 covers 8 bases. V dropped 3 bases and J dropped 3; count of bases not matched to a gene: 6. The CDR3 extends over 15 amino acids. CDR3 nucleotides: TGTGCCAGCAGTTTTTCGGGACAGGCGCACTATGGCTACACCTTC. Amino acids: CASSFSGQAHYGYTF.

This clonotype appeared many times. V is TRBV6-5 and J is TRBJ1-6; the D is unclear. Germline V gives CDR1 MNHEY, CDR2 SVGAGI. The CDR3 is 16 amino acids. V lost 0 bases and J 7 bases, leaving 13 bases between the germline ends. CDR3 loop: CASSYSKVPRNSPLHF. CDR3 bases: TGTGCCAGCAGTTACTCGAAGGTTCCCAGGAATTCACCCCTCCACTTT.

The V call is TRBV20-1, the J call TRBJ1-6; TRBD1 matches 7 bases. This CDR3 spans 13 amino acids. Trimming removed 5 bases from V and 7 bases from J; junction bases left unmatched: 5. Germline CDR1 is DFQATT and CDR2 is SNEGSKA (reference sequence). DNA for the CDR3: TGCAGTGCTGGGAGACAGGGAAATTCACCCCTCCACTTT. Amino acids: CSAGRQGNSPLHF.

This clonotype was counted at least ten times. V and J are TRBV2 and TRBJ1-1; 7 nucleotides match TRBD1. V trimming: 6 bases; J trimming: 8 bases; junction bases outside the gene matches: 6. CDR3 length equals 12 residues. The germline gives CDR1 SNHLY, CDR2 FYNNEI. The DNA for the CDR3 is TGTGCCAGCAGAGGGGACAGCAGCGAAGCTTTCTTT. Its protein is CASRGDSSEAFF.

This clonotype showed up just a few times. The chain couples TRBV11-2 to TRBJ2-1; a weak D match, TRBD2 (7 bases). Germline loops: CDR1 SGHAT, CDR2 FQNNGV. V shed 5 bases and J shed 5 bases, with 19 bases lying between them. The CDR3 spans 16 residues. The CDR3 DNA sequence: TGTGCCAGCAGCCCTCTTCAAGGGGGGGCACACAATGAGCAGTTCTTC. Its protein product is CASSPLQGGAHNEQFF.

V is TRBV20-1 and J is TRBJ2-7; D may be TRBD2 (6 bases). Germline V gene data show CDR1 as DFQATT and CDR2 as SNEGSKA (reference sequence). Trimming removed 5 bases at V and 1 base at J, with 12 bases between. This CDR3 contains 13 residues. The CDR3 is CSARLGPSYEQYF. The CDR3 region has the DNA TGCAGTGCTCGACTAGGGCCTTCCTACGAGCAGTACTTC.

This clonotype came up many times. The V call is TRBV15, the J call TRBJ1-6, with D possibly being TRBD1 (6 bases). V lost 3 bases, J lost 9 bases, and 12 bases lay in between. From germline, CDR1 is LNHNV and CDR2 YYDKDF (reference sequence). This CDR3 comprises 14 residues. CDR3 residues: CATSRGDIGSPLHF. Here the CDR3 DNA reads TGTGCCACCAGCAGGGGGGACATCGGTTCACCCCTCCACTTT.